This is a list of T cell receptor beta chains from one sample in a study of OX40 agonist ivuxolimab in advanced cancers. Assay used: immunoSEQ multiplex PCR; TCRdb lists only in-frame clones, some missing. The table records about 61,000 clones, 70% to 90% of them present only once. The material was CD4+ or CD8+ T cells sorted from blood, obtained in a trial of the OX40 agonist ivuxolimab. Receptor source: an adult with an advanced solid tumor such as melanoma, head and neck, liver or kidney cancer. The CDR3 runs from the conserved cysteine through the conserved F or W. Each record gives: V gene, CDR3 length, clone size, J gene, D gene, CDR3 protein, CDR3 DNA. The D gene is left open where the match is weak. A clone size is listed for some rows: how often the clone was seen (once, few, many), or a class if it is expanded.

>TRBV2|15|.|TRBJ1-3|.
CASSVFGGPGNTIYF
TGTGCCAGCAGTGTCTTTGGGGGGCCCGGAAACACCATATATTTT
>TRBV6-6|14|.|TRBJ2-1|TRBD2
CASIPSGRGNEQFF
TGTGCCAGCATCCCTAGCGGAAGAGGTAATGAGCAGTTCTTC
>TRBV5-1|16|.|TRBJ2-5|.
CASAGGGRVYQETQYF
TGCGCCAGCGCAGGCGGAGGCAGGGTGTACCAAGAGACCCAGTACTTC
>TRBV7-9|17|.|TRBJ2-1|TRBD2
CASSLATSGRAADEQFF
TGTGCCAGCAGCTTAGCGACTAGCGGGAGGGCCGCGGATGAGCAGTTCTTC
>TRBV19|13|.|TRBJ2-7|.
CASSGQHLYEQYF
TGTGCCAGTAGCGGGCAGCACCTCTACGAGCAGTACTTC
>TRBV6-1|14|.|TRBJ1-2|.
CASRAPGAYYGYTF
TGTGCCAGCAGGGCACCGGGAGCTTACTATGGCTACACCTTC
>TRBV5-6|15|.|TRBJ1-2|TRBD1
CASSYPGQLNYGYTF
TGTGCCAGCAGTTATCCGGGACAGCTTAACTATGGCTACACCTTC
>TRBV19|15|.|TRBJ2-7|TRBD2
CASSGASGANYEQYF
TGTGCCAGTAGTGGGGCTAGCGGGGCAAACTACGAGCAGTACTTC
>TRBV6-4|14|.|TRBJ1-1|TRBD1
CASSSGQGNTEAFF
TGTGCCAGCTCTTCGGGACAGGGGAACACTGAAGCTTTCTTT
>TRBV30|14|.|TRBJ2-7|TRBD1
CAWRKSDRVGEQYF
TGTGCCTGGAGAAAATCCGACAGGGTAGGAGAGCAGTACTTC
>TRBV11-1|16|once|TRBJ2-2|TRBD2
CASSSGLAGFTGELFF
TGTGCCAGCAGCTCGGGGCTAGCGGGATTTACCGGGGAGCTGTTTTTT
>TRBV7-2|13|.|TRBJ1-1|.
CASRTLMNTEAFF
TGTGCCAGCCGGACCTTAATGAACACTGAAGCTTTCTTT
>TRBV10-2|16|.|TRBJ1-4|.
CASSESIVLGGEKLFF
TGCGCCAGCAGTGAGTCAATTGTTCTGGGGGGTGAAAAACTGTTTTTT
>TRBV11-2|16|.|TRBJ1-4|.
CASSLDGRGAVGKLFF
TGTGCCAGCAGCTTAGATGGGAGGGGCGCGGTTGGAAAACTGTTTTTT
>TRBV19|16|.|TRBJ2-5|TRBD2
CASTQLAGGPGETQYF
TGTGCCAGTACTCAACTAGCGGGAGGGCCCGGAGAGACCCAGTACTTC
>TRBV28|12|.|TRBJ2-1|.
CASSQQRLEQFF
TGTGCCAGCAGCCAGCAGCGACTTGAGCAGTTCTTC
>TRBV11-2|16|.|TRBJ1-2|.
CASSLDSGGFWYGYTF
TGTGCCAGCAGCTTAGATTCGGGAGGGTTTTGGTATGGCTACACCTTC
>TRBV4-3|16|.|TRBJ2-3|TRBD2
CASSLGLAGSTDTQYF
TGCGCCAGCAGCCTCGGACTAGCGGGAAGCACAGATACGCAGTATTTT
>TRBV10-3|14|.|TRBJ2-1|.
CAISGKDSYNEQFF
TGTGCCATCAGTGGAAAAGACAGCTACAATGAGCAGTTCTTC
>TRBV6-1|13|.|TRBJ1-5|.
CASSDYSSQPQHF
TGTGCCAGCAGTGACTATAGCAGTCAGCCCCAGCATTTT
>TRBV25-1|11|.|TRBJ1-2|.
CASSETYGYTF
TGTGCCAGCAGTGAAACGTATGGCTACACCTTC
>TRBV5-1|18|once|TRBJ1-5|TRBD1
CASSLVLNRGVSNQPQHF
TGCGCCAGCAGCTTGGTGTTAAACAGGGGAGTCAGCAATCAGCCCCAGCATTTT
>TRBV6-1|16|.|TRBJ1-6|.
CASSEGTRPNNSPLHF
TGTGCCAGCAGTGAAGGAACCAGGCCGAATAATTCACCCCTCCACTTT
>TRBV28|14|once|TRBJ1-2|.
CASSLSPGIYGYTF
TGTGCCAGCAGTTTATCCCCAGGGATCTATGGCTACACCTTC
>TRBV7-9|14|.|TRBJ2-1|.
CASSLARQYNEQFF
TGTGCCAGCAGCTTAGCGAGGCAGTACAATGAGCAGTTCTTC
>TRBV5-1|11|once|TRBJ2-3|.
CASSVTDTQYF
TGCGCCAGCAGCGTCACAGATACGCAGTATTTT
>TRBV28|16|.|TRBJ2-3|TRBD2
CASSRTSGGASDTQYF
TGTGCCAGCAGTCGTACTAGCGGGGGGGCCTCAGATACGCAGTATTTT
>TRBV19|15|.|TRBJ1-2|.
CASSIGLGTEFGYTF
TGTGCCAGTAGTATCGGGCTTGGGACGGAATTCGGCTACACCTTC
>TRBV19|15|.|TRBJ1-1|.
CASSIARAGNTEAFF
TGTGCCAGTAGTATAGCAAGGGCGGGGAACACTGAAGCTTTCTTT
>TRBV6-1|10|.|TRBJ2-1|.
CASRNIQHIF
TGTGCCAGCAGGAACATCCAGCACATCTTC
>TRBV29-1|17|.|TRBJ2-1|TRBD2
CSAEGSTSGDPYNEQFF
TGCAGCGCTGAAGGGTCTACTAGCGGGGACCCCTACAATGAGCAGTTCTTC
>TRBV4-3|14|once|TRBJ2-1|TRBD2
CASSQELARNEQFF
TGCGCCAGCAGCCAAGAACTAGCGAGGAATGAGCAGTTCTTC
>TRBV5-1|15|few|TRBJ1-1|.
CASSLVTGPGTEAFF
TGCGCCAGCAGCTTGGTTACGGGGCCAGGCACTGAAGCTTTCTTT
>TRBV27|15|.|TRBJ2-7|TRBD2
CASSLTSGGSYEQYF
TGTGCCAGCAGTTTAACTAGCGGGGGATCGTACGAGCAGTACTTC
>TRBV7-2|16|.|TRBJ1-3|.
CASSLVPGSSGNTIYF
TGTGCCAGCAGCTTAGTGCCAGGGAGCTCTGGAAACACCATATATTTT
>TRBV6-1|16|.|TRBJ2-1|TRBD2
CASSGTGTSGNNEQFF
TGTGCCAGCAGTGGGACCGGGACTAGCGGGAACAATGAGCAGTTCTTC
>TRBV6-1|13|.|TRBJ2-5|.
CASLAGDLETQYF
TGTGCCAGCTTGGCAGGGGATTTAGAGACCCAGTACTTC
>TRBV28|15|.|TRBJ2-7|.
CASSPTIGGPYEQYF
TGTGCCAGCAGTCCCACCATCGGGGGGCCTTACGAGCAGTACTTC
>TRBV5-1|16|.|TRBJ2-5|TRBD2
CASSFQGGRVQETQYF
TGCGCCAGCAGCTTCCAAGGCGGGAGGGTCCAAGAGACCCAGTACTTC
>TRBV27|12|.|TRBJ2-2|.
CASSLQAGELFF
TGTGCCAGCAGTTTACAGGCCGGGGAGCTGTTTTTT
>TRBV27|14|.|TRBJ2-5|TRBD1
CASRKTGAQETQYF
TGTGCCAGCAGAAAGACAGGGGCCCAAGAGACCCAGTACTTC
>TRBV7-8|16|few|TRBJ2-2|TRBD1
CASSPRQGQATGELFF
TGTGCCAGCAGCCCAAGACAGGGTCAGGCTACCGGGGAGCTGTTTTTT
>TRBV6-5|15|.|TRBJ2-7|TRBD2
CASSSGGQSSYEQYF
TGTGCCAGCAGTTCGGGAGGACAAAGCTCCTACGAGCAGTACTTC
>TRBV5-1|15|once|TRBJ2-6|.
CASSVKTSGANVLTF
TGCGCCAGCAGCGTCAAGACCTCTGGGGCCAACGTCCTGACTTTC
>TRBV19|15|.|TRBJ1-5|.
CASSKSGFIIQPQHF
TGTGCCAGTAGTAAATCAGGGTTTATCATCCAGCCCCAGCATTTT
>TRBV9|13|.|TRBJ2-6|.
CASKTSGANVLTF
TGTGCCAGCAAAACCTCTGGGGCCAACGTCCTGACTTTC
>TRBV30|14|.|TRBJ1-2|TRBD1
CAWSTGTGDYGYTF
TGTGCCTGGAGTACAGGGACAGGGGACTATGGCTACACCTTC
>TRBV7-2|14|.|TRBJ2-3|TRBD2
CASSFAAGDDTQYF
TGTGCCAGCAGCTTTGCAGCGGGGGATGATACGCAGTATTTT
>TRBV7-9|14|.|TRBJ1-6|.
CASRSTGLNSPLHF
TGTGCCAGCAGGAGTACAGGGCTTAATTCACCCCTCCACTTT
>TRBV28|12|.|TRBJ1-2|.
CASSLVIGGYTF
TGTGCCAGCAGTTTAGTTATAGGCGGCTACACCTTC
>TRBV2|17|.|TRBJ1-3|.
CASSAERPGTSGNTIYF
TGTGCCAGCAGTGCAGAGAGACCGGGGACCTCTGGAAACACCATATATTTT
>TRBV6-1|14|.|TRBJ1-2|.
CASKASVTNYGYTF
TGTGCCAGCAAAGCGTCGGTGACCAACTATGGCTACACCTTC
>TRBV9|15|.|TRBJ2-7|TRBD1
CASSPRPGTGIEQYF
TGTGCCAGCAGCCCCCGTCCCGGGACAGGGATCGAGCAGTACTTC